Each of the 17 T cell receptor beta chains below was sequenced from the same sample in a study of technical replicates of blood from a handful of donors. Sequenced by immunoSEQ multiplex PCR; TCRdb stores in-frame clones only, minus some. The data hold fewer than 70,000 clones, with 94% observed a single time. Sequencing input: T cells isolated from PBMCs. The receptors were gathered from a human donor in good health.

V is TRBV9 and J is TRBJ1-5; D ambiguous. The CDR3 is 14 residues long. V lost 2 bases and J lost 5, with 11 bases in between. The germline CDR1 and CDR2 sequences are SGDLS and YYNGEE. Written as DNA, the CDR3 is TGTGCCAGCAGCGTCTCGGGAGTCGATCAGCCCCAGCATTTT. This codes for CASSVSGVDQPQHF.

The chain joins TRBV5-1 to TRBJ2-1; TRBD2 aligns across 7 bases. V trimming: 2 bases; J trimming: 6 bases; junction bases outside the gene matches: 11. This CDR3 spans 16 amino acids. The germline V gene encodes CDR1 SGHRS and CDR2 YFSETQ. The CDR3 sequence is CASSFSGSGVRNEQFF. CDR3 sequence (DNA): TGCGCCAGCAGCTTTAGCGGGTCCGGGGTTCGCAATGAGCAGTTCTTC.

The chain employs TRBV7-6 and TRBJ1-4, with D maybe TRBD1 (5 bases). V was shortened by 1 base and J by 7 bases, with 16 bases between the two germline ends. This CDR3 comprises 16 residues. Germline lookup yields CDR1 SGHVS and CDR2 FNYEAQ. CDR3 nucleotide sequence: TGTGCCAGCAGCTTAGAACCCGGAGGGGTTGTTGAAAAACTGTTTTTT. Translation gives CASSLEPGGVVEKLFF.

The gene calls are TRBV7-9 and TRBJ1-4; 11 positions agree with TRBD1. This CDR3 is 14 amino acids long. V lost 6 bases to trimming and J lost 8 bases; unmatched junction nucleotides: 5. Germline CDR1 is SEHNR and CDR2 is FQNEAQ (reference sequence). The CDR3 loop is CASSGTGGREKLFF. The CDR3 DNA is TGTGCCAGCAGTGGGACAGGGGGTCGGGAAAAACTGTTTTTT. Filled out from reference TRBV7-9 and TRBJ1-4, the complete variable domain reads DTGVSQNPRHKITKRGQNVTFRCDPISEHNRLYWYRQTLGQGPEFLTYFQNEAQLEKSRLLSDRFSAERPKGSFSTLEIQRTEQGDSAMYLCASSGTGGREKLFFGSGTQLSVL.

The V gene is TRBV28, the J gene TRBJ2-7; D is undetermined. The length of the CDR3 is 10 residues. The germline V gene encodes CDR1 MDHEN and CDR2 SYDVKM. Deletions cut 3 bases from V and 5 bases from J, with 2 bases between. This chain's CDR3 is CASSFNEQYF. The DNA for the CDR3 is TGTGCCAGCAGTTTTAACGAGCAGTACTTC.

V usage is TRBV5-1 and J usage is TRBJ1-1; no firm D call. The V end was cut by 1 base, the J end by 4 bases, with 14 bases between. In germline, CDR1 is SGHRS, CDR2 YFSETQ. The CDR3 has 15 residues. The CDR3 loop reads CASSLRRATVTEAFF. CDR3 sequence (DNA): TGCGCCAGCAGCTTGAGAAGAGCAACCGTCACTGAAGCTTTCTTT. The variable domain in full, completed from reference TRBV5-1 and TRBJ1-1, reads KAGVTQTPRYLIKTRGQQVTLSCSPISGHRSVSWYQQTPGQGLQFLFEYFSETQRNKGNFPGRFSGRQFSNSRSEMNVSTLELGDSALYLCASSLRRATVTEAFFGQGTRLTVV.

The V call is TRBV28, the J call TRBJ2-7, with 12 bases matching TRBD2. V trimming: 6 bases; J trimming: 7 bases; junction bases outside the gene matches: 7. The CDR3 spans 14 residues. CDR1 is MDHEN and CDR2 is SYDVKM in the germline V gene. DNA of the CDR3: TGTGCCAGCAGCCTTCGTGGACTAGCGGGAGAGCAGTACTTC. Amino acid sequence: CASSLRGLAGEQYF.

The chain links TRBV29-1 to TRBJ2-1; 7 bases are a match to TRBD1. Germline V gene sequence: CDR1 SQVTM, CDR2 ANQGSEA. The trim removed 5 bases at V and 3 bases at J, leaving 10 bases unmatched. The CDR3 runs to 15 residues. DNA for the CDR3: TGCAGCGTTACCTCCGGGACAGAGTACTACAATGAGCAGTTCTTC. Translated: CSVTSGTEYYNEQFF.

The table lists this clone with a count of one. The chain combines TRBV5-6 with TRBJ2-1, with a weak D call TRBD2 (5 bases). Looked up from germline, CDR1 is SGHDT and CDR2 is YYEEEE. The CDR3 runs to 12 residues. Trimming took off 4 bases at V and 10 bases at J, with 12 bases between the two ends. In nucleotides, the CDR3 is TGTGCCAGCAGCCCGCTATCGGGGGAGCAGTTCTTC. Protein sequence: CASSPLSGEQFF.

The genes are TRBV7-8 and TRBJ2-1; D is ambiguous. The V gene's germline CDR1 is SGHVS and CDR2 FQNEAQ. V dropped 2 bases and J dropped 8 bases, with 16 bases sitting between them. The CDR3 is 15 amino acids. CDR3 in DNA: TGTGCCAGCAGCTTAAGACGGGTAGTTTCCGATGAGCAGTTCTTC. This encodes CASSLRRVVSDEQFF.

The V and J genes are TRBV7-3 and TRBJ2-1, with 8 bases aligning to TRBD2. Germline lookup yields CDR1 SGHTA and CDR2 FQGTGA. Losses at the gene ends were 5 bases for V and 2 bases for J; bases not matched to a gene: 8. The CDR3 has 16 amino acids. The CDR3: CASSHDGGETYNEQFF. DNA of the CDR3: TGTGCCAGCAGCCACGACGGGGGGGAGACCTACAATGAGCAGTTCTTC.

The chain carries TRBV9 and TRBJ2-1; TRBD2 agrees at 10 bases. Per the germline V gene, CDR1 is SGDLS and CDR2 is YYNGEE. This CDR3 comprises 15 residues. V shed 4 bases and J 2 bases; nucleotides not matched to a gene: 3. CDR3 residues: CASSTSGRAYNEQFF. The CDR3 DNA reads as TGTGCCAGCAGCACAAGCGGGAGGGCCTACAATGAGCAGTTCTTC.

The chain's CDR3 is CASSGGGTSTDTQYF. The CDR3 DNA follows: TGTGCCAGCAGCGGCGGGGGAACTAGCACAGATACGCAGTATTTT. The V call is TRBV5-5, the J call TRBJ2-3; TRBD2 agrees at 7 bases. V shed 4 bases, J shed 0 bases, and the junction held 5 bases outside the gene matches. The CDR3 length is 15 residues. In germline, CDR1 is SGHKS, CDR2 YYEKEE (reference sequence).

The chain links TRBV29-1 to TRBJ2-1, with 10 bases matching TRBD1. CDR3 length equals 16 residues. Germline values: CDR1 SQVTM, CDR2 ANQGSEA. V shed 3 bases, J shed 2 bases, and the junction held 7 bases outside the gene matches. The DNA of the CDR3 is TGCAGCGTTGAGTCGGGGACAGGGGACACCTACAATGAGCAGTTCTTC. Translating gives CSVESGTGDTYNEQFF.

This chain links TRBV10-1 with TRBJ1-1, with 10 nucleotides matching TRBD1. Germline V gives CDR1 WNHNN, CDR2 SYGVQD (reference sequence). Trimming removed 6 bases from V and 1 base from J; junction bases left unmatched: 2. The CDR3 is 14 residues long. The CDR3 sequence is CASSRTGGNTEAFF. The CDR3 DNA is TGCGCCAGCAGCCGGACAGGGGGGAACACTGAAGCTTTCTTT.

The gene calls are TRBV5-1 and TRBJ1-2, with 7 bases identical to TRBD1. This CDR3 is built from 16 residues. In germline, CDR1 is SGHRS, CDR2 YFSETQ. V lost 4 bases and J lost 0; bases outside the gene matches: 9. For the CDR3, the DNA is TGCGCCAGCAGCCCACGACGACAGGGAGCTAACTATGGCTACACCTTC. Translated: CASSPRRQGANYGYTF.

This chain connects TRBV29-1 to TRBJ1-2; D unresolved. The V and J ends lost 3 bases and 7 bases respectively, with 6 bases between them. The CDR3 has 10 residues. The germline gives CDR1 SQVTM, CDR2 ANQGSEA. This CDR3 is CSVDSGGYTF. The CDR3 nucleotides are TGCAGCGTTGATAGTGGTGGCTACACCTTC.